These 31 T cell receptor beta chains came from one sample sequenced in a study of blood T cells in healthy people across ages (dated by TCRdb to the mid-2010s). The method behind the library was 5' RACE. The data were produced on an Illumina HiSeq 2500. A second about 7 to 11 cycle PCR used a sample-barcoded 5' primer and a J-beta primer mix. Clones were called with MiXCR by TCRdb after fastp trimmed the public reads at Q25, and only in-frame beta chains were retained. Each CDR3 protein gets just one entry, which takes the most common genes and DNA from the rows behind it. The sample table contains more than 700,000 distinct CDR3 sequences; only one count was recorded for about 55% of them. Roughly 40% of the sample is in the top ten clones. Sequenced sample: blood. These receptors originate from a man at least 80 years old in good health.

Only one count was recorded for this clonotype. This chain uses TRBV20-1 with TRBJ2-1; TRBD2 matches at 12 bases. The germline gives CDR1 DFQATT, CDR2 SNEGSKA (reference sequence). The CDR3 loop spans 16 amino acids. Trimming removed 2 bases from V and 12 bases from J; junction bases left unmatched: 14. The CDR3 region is CSARRQRLAGEDTQFF. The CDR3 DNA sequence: TGCAGTGCTAGAAGGCAAAGACTAGCGGGAGAAGATACGCAGTTCTTC.

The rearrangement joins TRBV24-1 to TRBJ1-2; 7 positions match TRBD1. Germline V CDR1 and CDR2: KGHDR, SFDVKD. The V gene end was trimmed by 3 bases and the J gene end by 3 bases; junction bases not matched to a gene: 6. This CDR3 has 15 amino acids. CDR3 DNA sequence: TGTGCCACCAGTGATCGCTCCGGACAGGACTATGGCTACACCTTC. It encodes CATSDRSGQDYGYTF.

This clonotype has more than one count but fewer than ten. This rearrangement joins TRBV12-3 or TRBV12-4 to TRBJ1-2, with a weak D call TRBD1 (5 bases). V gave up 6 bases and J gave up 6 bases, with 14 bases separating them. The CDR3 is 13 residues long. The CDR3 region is CASSERGEDGYTF. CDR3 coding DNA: TGTGCCAGCAGCGAAAGGGGAGAGGATGGCTACACCTTC.

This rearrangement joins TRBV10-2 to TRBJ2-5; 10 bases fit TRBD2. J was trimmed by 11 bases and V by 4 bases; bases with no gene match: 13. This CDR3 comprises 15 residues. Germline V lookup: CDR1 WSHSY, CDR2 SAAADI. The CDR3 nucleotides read TGCGCCAGCAGTGGGACTAGCGGAAAACTCAATGAGCAGTACTTC. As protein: CASSGTSGKLNEQYF.

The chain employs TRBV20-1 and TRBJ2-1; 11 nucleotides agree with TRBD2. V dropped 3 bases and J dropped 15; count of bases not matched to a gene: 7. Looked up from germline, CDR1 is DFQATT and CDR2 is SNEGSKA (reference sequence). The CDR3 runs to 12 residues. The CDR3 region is CSARIAGGPVFF. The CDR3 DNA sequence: TGCAGTGCTAGGATAGCGGGAGGGCCGGTGTTCTTC.

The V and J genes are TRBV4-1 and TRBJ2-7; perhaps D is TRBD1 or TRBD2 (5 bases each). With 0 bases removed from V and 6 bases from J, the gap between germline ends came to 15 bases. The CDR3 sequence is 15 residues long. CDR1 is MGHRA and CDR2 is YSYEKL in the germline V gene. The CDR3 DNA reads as TGCGCCAGCAGCCAAGATTTGGGGGTCCTTGGCGAGCAGTACTTC. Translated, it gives CASSQDLGVLGEQYF.

The CDR3 sequence: CASTIGETQYF. As DNA, the CDR3 is TGTGCCAGCACGATAGGGGAGACCCAGTACTTC. The chain combines TRBV2 with TRBJ2-5; D call uncertain. The V and J ends lost 7 bases and 5 bases respectively, with 8 bases between them. CDR1 SNHLY and CDR2 FYNNEI come from the germline V gene. The CDR3 loop spans 11 amino acids.

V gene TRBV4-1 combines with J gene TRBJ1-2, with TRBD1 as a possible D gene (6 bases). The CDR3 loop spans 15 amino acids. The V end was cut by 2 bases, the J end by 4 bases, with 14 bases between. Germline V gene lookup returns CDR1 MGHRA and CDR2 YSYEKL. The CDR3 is CASSQLAGGPYGYTF. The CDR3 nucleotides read TGCGCCAGCAGCCAATTGGCGGGGGGCCCCTATGGCTACACCTTC.

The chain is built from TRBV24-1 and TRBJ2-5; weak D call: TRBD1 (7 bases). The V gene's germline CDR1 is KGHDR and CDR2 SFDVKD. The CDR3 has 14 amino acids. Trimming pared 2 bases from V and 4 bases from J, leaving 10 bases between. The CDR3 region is CATSDSGGGETQYF. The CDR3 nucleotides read TGTGCCACCAGTGATTCAGGGGGAGGAGAGACCCAGTACTTC.

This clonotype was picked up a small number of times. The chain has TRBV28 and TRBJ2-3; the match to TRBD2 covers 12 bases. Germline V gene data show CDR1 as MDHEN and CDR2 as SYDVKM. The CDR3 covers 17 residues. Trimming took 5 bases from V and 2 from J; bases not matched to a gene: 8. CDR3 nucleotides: TGTGCCAGCAGTCCCGGACTAGCGGGGATGACCACAGATACGCAGTATTTT. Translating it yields CASSPGLAGMTTDTQYF.

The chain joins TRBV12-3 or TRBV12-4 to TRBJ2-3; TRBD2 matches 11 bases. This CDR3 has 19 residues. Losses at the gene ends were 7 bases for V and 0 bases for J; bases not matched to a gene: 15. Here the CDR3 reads CASTFILTSGMASTDTQYF. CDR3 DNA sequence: TGTGCCAGCACCTTTATCCTGACTAGCGGGATGGCCAGCACAGATACGCAGTATTTT.

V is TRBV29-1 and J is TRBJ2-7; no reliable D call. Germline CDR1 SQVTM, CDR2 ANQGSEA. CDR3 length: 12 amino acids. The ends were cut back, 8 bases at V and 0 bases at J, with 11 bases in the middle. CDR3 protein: CSLETSSYEQYF. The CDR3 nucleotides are TGCAGCCTCGAGACATCCTCCTACGAGCAGTACTTC.

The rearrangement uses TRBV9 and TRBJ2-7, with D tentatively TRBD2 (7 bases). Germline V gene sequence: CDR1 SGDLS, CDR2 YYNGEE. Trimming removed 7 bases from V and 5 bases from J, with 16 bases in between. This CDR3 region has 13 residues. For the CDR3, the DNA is TGTGCCAGCGGCGGGGGCGGCCCCCACGAGCAGTACTTC. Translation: CASGGGGPHEQYF. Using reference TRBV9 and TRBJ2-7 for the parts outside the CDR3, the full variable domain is DSGVTQTPKHLITATGQRVTLRCSPRSGDLSVYWYQQSLDQGLQFLIQYYNGEERAKGNILERFSAQQFPDLHSELNLSSLELGDSALYFCASGGGGPHEQYFGPGTRLTVT.

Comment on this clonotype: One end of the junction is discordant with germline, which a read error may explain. The CDR3 loop is CTSSTRFHSGNTIYF. In DNA form, the CDR3 reads TGTACCAGCAGTACAAGATTTCACTCTGGAAACACCATATATTTT. This sequence joins TRBV12-3 or TRBV12-4 and TRBJ1-3; D is unresolved. This CDR3 contains 15 residues.

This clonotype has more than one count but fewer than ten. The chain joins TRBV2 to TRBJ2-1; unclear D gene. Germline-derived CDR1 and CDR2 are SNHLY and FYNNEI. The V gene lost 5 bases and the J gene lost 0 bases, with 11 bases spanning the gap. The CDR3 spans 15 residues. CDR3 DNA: TGTGCCAGCAGTTTTACTGCTGTCTCCTACAATGAGCAGTTCTTC. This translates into CASSFTAVSYNEQFF.

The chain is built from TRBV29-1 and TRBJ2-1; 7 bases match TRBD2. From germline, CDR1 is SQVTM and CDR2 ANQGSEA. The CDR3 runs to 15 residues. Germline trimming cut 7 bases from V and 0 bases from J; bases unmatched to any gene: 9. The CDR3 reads CSGGSRGSSYNEQFF. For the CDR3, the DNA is TGCAGCGGAGGGTCCCGCGGGAGCTCCTACAATGAGCAGTTCTTC.

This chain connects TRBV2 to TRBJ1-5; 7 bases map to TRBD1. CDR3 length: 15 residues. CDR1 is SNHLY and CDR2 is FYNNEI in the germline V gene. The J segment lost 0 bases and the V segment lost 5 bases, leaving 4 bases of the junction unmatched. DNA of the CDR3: TGTGCCAGCAGTCCCGGACAGGTTAGCAATCAGCCCCAGCATTTT. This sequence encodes CASSPGQVSNQPQHF.

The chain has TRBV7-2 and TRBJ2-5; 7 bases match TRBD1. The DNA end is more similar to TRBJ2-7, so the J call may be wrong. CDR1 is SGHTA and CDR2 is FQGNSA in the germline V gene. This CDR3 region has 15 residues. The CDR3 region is CASSLKRGRENEQYF. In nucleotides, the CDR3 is TGTGCCAGCAGCTTAAAGAGGGGGCGCGAGAACGAGCAGTACTTC.

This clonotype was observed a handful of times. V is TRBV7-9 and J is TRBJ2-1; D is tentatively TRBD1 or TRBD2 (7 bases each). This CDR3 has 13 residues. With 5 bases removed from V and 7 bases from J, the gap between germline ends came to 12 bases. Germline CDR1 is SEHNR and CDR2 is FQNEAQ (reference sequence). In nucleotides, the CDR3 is TGTGCCAGCAGCCAGGGGGGGCGGAATGAGCAGTTCTTC. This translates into CASSQGGRNEQFF.

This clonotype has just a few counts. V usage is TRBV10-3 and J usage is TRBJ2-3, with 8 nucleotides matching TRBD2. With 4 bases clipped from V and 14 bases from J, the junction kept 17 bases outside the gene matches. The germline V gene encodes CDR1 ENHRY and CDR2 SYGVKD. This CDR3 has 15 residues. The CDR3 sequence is CAISGEREKDRYAYF. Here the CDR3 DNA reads TGTGCCATCAGTGGGGAGCGGGAGAAAGACAGATACGCGTATTTT.

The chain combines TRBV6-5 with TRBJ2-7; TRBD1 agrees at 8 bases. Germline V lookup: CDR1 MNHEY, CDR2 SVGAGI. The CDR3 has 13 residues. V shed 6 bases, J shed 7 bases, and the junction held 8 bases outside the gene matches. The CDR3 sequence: CASRPDRVGEQYF. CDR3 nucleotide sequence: TGTGCCAGCAGACCGGACAGGGTGGGAGAGCAGTACTTC.

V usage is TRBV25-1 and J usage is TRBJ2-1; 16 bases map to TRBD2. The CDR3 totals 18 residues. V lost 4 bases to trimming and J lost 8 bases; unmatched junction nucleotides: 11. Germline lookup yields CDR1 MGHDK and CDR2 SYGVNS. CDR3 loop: CASSVSPGLAGGVDEQFF. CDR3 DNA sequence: TGTGCCAGCAGTGTTTCACCGGGACTAGCGGGAGGGGTCGATGAGCAGTTCTTC.

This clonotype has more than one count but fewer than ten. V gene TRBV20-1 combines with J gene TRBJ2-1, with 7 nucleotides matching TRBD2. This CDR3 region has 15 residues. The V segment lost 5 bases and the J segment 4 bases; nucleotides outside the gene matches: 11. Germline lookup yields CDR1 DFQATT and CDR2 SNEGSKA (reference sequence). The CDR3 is CSAYPGLLRYNEQFF. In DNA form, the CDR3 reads TGCAGTGCTTACCCGGGACTACTTAGATACAATGAGCAGTTCTTC.

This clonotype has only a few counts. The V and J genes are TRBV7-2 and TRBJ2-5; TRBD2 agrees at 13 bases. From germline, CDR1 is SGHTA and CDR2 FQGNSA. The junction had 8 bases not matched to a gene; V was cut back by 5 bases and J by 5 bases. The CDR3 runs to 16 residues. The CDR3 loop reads CASSLGLAGVSETQYF. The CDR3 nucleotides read TGTGCCAGCAGCCTCGGACTAGCGGGAGTTAGTGAGACCCAGTACTTC.

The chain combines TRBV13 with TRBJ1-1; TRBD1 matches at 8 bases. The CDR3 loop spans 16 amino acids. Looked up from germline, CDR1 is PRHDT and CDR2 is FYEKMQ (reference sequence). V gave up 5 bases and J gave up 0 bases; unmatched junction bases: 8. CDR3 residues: CASSPGQGSLNTEAFF. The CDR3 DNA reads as TGTGCCAGCAGCCCCGGACAGGGTAGTCTGAACACTGAAGCTTTCTTT.

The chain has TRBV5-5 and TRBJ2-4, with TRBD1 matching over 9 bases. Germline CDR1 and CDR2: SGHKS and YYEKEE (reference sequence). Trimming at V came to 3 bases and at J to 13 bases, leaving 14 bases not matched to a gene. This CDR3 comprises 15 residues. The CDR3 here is CASSWDRVDTTWQYF. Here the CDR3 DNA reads TGTGCCAGCAGCTGGGACAGGGTGGATACAACGTGGCAGTACTTC. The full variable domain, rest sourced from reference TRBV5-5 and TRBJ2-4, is DAGVTQSPTHLIKTRGQQVTLRCSPISGHKSVSWYQQVLGQGPQFIFQYYEKEERGRGNFPDRFSARQFPNYSSELNVNALLLGDSALYLCASSWDRVDTTWQYFGAGTRLSVL.

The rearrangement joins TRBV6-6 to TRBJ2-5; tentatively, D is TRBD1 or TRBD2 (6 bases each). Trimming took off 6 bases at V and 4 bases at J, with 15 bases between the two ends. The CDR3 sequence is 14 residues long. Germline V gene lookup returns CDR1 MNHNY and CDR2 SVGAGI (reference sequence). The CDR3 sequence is CASRRGEGGETQYF. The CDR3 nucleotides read TGTGCCAGCAGGAGGGGGGAAGGGGGAGAGACCCAGTACTTC.

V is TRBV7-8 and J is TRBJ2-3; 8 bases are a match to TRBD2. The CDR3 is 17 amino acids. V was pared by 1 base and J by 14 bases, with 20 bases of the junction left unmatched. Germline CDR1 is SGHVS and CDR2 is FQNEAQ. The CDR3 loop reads CASSLETSGSSRRDAYF. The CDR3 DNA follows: TGTGCCAGCAGCTTAGAAACCAGCGGGAGTTCGCGGAGAGACGCGTATTTT. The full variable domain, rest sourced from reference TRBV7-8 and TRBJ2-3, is GAGVSQSPRYKVAKRGQDVALRCDPISGHVSLFWYQQALGQGPEFLTYFQNEAQLDKSGLPSDRFFAERPEGSVSTLKIQRTQQEDSAVYLCASSLETSGSSRRDAYFGPGTRLTVL.

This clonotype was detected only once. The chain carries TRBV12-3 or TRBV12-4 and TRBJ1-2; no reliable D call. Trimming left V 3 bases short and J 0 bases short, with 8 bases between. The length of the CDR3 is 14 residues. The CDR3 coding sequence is TGTGCCAGCAGTTTTAGGGAAGCTAACTATGGCTACACCTTC. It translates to CASSFREANYGYTF.

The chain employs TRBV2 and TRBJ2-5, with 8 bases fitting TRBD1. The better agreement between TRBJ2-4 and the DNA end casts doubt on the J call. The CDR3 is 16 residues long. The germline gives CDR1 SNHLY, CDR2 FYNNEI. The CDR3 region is CASSDSDRVYRNIQYF. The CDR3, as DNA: TGTGCCAGCAGTGATTCGGACAGGGTGTATAGAAACATTCAGTACTTC.

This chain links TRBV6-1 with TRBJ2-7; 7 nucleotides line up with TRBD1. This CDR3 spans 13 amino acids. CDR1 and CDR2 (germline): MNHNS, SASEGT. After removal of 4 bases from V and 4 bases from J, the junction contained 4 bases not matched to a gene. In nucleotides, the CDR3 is TGTGCCAGCAGTGTCGAGGGGGCTTACGAGCAGTACTTC. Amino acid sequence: CASSVEGAYEQYF.